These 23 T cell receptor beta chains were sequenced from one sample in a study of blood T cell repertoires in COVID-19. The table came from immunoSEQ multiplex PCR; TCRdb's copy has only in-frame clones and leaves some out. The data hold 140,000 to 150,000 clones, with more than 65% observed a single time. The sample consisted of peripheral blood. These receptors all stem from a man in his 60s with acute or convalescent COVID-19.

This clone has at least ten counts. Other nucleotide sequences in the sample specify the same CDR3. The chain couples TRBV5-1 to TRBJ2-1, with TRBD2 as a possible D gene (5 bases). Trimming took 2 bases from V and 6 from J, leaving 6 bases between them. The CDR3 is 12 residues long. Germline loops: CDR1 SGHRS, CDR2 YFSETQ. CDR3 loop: CASSFRGNEQFF. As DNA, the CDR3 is TGCGCCAGCAGCTTCCGGGGCAATGAGCAGTTCTTC.

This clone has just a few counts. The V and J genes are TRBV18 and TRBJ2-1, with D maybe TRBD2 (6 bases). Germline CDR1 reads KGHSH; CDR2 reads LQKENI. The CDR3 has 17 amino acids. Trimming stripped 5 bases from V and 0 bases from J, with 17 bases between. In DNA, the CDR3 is TGTGCCAGCTCAACCTCGGCGTCCGGGGGCTCCTACAATGAGCAGTTCTTC. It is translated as CASSTSASGGSYNEQFF. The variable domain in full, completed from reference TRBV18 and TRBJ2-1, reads NAGVMQNPRHLVRRRGQEARLRCSPMKGHSHVYWYRQLPEEGLKFMVYLQKENIIDESGMPKERFSAEFPKEGPSILRIQQVVRGDSAAYFCASSTSASGGSYNEQFFGPGTRLTVL.

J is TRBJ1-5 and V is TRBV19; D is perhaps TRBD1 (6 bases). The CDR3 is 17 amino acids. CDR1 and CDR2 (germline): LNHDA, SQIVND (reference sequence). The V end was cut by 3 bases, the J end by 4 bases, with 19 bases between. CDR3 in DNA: TGTGCCAGTAGTATCCCTCCACAGGGCGAGGGGAATCAGCCCCAGCATTTT. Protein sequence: CASSIPPQGEGNQPQHF. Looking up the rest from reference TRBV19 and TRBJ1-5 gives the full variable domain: DGGITQSPKYLFRKEGQNVTLSCEQNLNHDAMYWYRQDPGQGLRLIYYSQIVNDFQKGDIAEGYSVSREKKESFPLTVTSAQKNPTAFYLCASSIPPQGEGNQPQHFGDGTRLSIL.

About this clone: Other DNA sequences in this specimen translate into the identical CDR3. CDR3: CASSPPGGNEQFF. CDR3 nucleotide sequence: TGTGCCAGCTCACCCCCAGGGGGGAATGAGCAGTTCTTC. The chain recombines TRBV18 with TRBJ2-1, with D possibly being TRBD1 (7 bases). V dropped 3 bases and J dropped 7 bases, with 10 bases sitting between them. The CDR3 is 13 residues long. The V gene's germline CDR1 is KGHSH and CDR2 LQKENI.

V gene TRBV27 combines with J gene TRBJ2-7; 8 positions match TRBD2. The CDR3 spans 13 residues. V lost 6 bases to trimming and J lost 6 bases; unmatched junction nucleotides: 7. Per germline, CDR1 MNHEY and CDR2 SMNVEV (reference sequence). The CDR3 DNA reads TGTGCCAGCAGGGGAGCGGGAGCGAGCGAGCAGTACTTC. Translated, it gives CASRGAGASEQYF.

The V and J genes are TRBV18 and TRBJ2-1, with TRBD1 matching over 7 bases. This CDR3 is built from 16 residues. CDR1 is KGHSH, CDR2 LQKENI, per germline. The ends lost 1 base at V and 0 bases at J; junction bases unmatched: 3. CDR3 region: CASSPLRDSSYNEQFF. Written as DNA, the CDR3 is TGTGCCAGCTCACCACTTAGGGACAGCTCCTACAATGAGCAGTTCTTC.

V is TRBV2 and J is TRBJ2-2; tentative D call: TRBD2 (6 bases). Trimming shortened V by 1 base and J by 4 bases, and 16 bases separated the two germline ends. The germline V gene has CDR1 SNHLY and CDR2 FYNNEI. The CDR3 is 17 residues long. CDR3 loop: CASSEGTTPRVTGELFF. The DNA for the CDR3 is TGTGCCAGCAGTGAAGGGACTACCCCGCGAGTCACCGGGGAGCTGTTTTTT.

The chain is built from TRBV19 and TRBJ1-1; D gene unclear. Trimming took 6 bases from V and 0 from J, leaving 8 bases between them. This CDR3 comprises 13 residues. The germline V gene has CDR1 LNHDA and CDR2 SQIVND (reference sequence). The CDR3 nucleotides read TGTGCCAGTAGGGAGGGCATGAACACTGAAGCTTTCTTT. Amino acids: CASREGMNTEAFF.

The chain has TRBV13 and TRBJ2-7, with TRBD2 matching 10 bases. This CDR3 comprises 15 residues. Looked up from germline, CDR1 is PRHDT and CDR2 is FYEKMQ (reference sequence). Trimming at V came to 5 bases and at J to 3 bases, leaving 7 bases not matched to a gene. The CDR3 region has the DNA TGTGCCAGCAGCACACTAGCGGGGAGGAACTACGAGCAGTACTTC. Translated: CASSTLAGRNYEQYF.

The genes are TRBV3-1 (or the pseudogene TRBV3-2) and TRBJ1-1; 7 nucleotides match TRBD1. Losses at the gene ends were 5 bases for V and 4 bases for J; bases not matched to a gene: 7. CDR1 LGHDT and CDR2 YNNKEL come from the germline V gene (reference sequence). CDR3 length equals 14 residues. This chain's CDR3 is CASSKQQGLTEAFF. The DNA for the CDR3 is TGTGCCAGCAGCAAACAACAGGGGCTCACTGAAGCTTTCTTT.

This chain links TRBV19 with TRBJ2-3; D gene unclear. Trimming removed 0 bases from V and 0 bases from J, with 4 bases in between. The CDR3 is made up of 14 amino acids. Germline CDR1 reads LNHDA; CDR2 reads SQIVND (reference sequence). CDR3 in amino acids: CASSIEGSTDTQYF. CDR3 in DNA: TGTGCCAGTAGTATAGAGGGCAGCACAGATACGCAGTATTTT.

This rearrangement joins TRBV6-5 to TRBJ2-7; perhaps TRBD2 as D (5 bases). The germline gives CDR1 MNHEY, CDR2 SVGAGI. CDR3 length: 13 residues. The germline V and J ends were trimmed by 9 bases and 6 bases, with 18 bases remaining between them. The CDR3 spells CASDLAGEGEQYF. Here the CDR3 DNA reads TGTGCCAGTGACCTAGCAGGCGAGGGCGAGCAGTACTTC.

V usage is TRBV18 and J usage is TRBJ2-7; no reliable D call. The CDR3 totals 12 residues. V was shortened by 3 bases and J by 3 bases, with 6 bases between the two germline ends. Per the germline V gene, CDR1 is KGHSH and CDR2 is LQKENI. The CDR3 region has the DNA TGTGCCAGCTCACCGCGTCTCTACGAGCAGTACTTC. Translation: CASSPRLYEQYF.

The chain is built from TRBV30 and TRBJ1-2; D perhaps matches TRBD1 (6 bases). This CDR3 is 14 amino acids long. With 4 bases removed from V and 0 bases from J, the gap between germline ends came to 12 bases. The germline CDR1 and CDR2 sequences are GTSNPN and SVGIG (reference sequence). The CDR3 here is CAWTGTNTNYGYTF. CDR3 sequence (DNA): TGTGCCTGGACCGGGACAAATACTAACTATGGCTACACCTTC.

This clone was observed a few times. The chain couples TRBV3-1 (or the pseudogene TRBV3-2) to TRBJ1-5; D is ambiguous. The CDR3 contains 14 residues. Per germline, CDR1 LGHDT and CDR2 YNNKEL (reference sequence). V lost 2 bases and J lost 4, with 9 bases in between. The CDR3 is CASSQKVGNQPQHF. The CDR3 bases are TGTGCCAGCAGCCAAAAGGTCGGGAATCAGCCCCAGCATTTT.

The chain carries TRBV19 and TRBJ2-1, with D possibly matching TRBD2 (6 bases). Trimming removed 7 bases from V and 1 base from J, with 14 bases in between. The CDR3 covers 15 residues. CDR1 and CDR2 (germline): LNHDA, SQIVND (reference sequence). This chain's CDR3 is CASTPAGGSYNEQFF. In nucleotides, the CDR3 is TGTGCCAGTACCCCCGCCGGGGGTTCCTACAATGAGCAGTTCTTC.

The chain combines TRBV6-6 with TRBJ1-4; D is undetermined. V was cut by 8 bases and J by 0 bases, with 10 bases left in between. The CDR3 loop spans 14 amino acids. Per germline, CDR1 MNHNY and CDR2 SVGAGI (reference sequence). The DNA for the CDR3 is TGTGCCAGCGGCCCTCATGCAACTAATGAAAAACTGTTTTTT. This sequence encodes CASGPHATNEKLFF.

The CDR3 is CASNPTGDLSYEQYF. CDR3 sequence (DNA): TGTGCCAGCAACCCGACAGGGGATTTATCCTACGAGCAGTACTTC. V is TRBV6-5 and J is TRBJ2-7; TRBD1 matches at 8 bases. With 7 bases clipped from V and 1 base from J, the junction kept 9 bases outside the gene matches. This CDR3 is 15 amino acids long. Looked up from germline, CDR1 is MNHEY and CDR2 is SVGAGI.

The CDR3 DNA reads TGTGCCACCAGCAGCACAGTTACAGGGGGCGAAGAGACCCAGTACTTC. Translating it yields CATSSTVTGGEETQYF. The rearrangement links TRBV15 to TRBJ2-5; 9 bases agree with TRBD1. The CDR3 sequence is 16 residues long. After removal of 3 bases from V and 3 bases from J, the junction contained 8 bases not matched to a gene. Germline CDR1 reads LNHNV; CDR2 reads YYDKDF (reference sequence).

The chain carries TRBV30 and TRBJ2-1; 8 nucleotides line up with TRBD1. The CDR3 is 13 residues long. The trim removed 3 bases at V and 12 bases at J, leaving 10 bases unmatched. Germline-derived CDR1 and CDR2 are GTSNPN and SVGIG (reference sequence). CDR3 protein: CAWRTRWGTGQFF. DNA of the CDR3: TGTGCCTGGAGAACGAGATGGGGGACAGGGCAGTTCTTC.

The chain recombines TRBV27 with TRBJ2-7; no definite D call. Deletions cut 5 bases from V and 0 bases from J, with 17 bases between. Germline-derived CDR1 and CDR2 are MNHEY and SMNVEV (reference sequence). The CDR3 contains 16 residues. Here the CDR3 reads CASSDHSLSSSYEQYF. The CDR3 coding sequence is TGTGCCAGCAGTGATCACAGCTTGTCAAGCTCCTACGAGCAGTACTTC.

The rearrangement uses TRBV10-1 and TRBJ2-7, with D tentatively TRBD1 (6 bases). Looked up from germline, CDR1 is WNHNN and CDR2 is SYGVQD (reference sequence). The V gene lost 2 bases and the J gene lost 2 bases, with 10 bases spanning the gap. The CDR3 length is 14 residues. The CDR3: CASSEGGRPYEQYF. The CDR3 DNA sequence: TGCGCCAGCAGTGAGGGGGGCAGACCCTACGAGCAGTACTTC.

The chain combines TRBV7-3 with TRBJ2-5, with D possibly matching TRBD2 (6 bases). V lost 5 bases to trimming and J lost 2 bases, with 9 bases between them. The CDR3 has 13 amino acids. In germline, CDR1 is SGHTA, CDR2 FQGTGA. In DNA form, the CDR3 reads TGTGCCAGCAGCCAGGGACTTCAAGAGACCCAGTACTTC. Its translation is CASSQGLQETQYF.